Shown below are 6 T cell receptor beta chains from a single sample sequenced in a study of OX40 agonist ivuxolimab in advanced cancers. Receptor libraries were prepared by the immunoSEQ multiplex PCR assay. TCRdb limited this immuneACCESS table to in-frame rearrangements with V and J called. A share of clones is missing; checked studies link under half to unresolved V genes, and the rest is unexplained. In this sample the table shows tens of thousands of clones, roughly nine tenths of which occur a single time. The ten largest clones take up over 0.3% of the sample. The sequenced sample was CD4+ or CD8+ T cells sorted from blood, obtained in a trial of the OX40 agonist ivuxolimab. The receptors originated from an adult with an advanced solid tumor such as melanoma, head and neck, liver or kidney cancer.

This clone was counted once. The gene calls are TRBV19 and TRBJ2-3, with a weak D call TRBD2 (5 bases). This CDR3 has 15 residues. CDR1 and CDR2 (germline): LNHDA, SQIVND (reference sequence). V was clipped by 6 bases and J by 3 bases, with 16 bases between them. CDR3 loop: CASRGSVWRTDTQYF. In DNA form, the CDR3 reads TGTGCCAGTAGGGGGAGCGTGTGGCGGACAGATACGCAGTATTTT.

The gene calls are TRBV5-6 and TRBJ2-5, with 9 bases identical to TRBD1. CDR1 is SGHDT, CDR2 YYEEEE, per germline. The CDR3 length is 15 residues. The V segment lost 0 bases and the J segment 5 bases; nucleotides outside the gene matches: 5. CDR3: CASSLAGTGLETQYF. DNA of the CDR3: TGTGCCAGCAGCTTGGCCGGGACAGGGTTGGAGACCCAGTACTTC.

In its sample, this clone was seen once. The V and J genes are TRBV18 and TRBJ2-7; D not certain. Germline CDR1 and CDR2: KGHSH and LQKENI. V lost 0 bases, J lost 7 bases, and 22 bases lay in between. The CDR3 is 17 residues long. CDR3 nucleotide sequence: TGTGCCAGCTCACCACCTGGTCTAGACATCGGTTCTAGAGAGCAGTACTTC. Translating it yields CASSPPGLDIGSREQYF.

The chain employs TRBV28 and TRBJ1-3; 7 nucleotides align to TRBD1. Germline loops: CDR1 MDHEN, CDR2 SYDVKM. The CDR3 is 12 residues long. Losses at the gene ends were 6 bases for V and 14 bases for J; bases not matched to a gene: 10. The DNA for the CDR3 is TGTGCCAGCAGCTGGGGACAGACCGGCCTATATTTT. Translated, it gives CASSWGQTGLYF. Full variable domain (missing parts from reference TRBV28 and TRBJ1-3): DVKVTQSSRYLVKRTGEKVFLECVQDMDHENMFWYRQDPGLGLRLIYFSYDVKMKEKGDIPEGYSVSREKKERFSLILESASTNQTSMYLCASSWGQTGLYFGEGSWLTVV.

The count of this clone is one. The V and J genes are TRBV4-1 and TRBJ1-2; unclear D gene. The CDR3 sequence is 15 residues long. Trimming pared 6 bases from V and 2 bases from J, leaving 16 bases between. The germline gives CDR1 MGHRA, CDR2 YSYEKL. The chain's CDR3 is CASSRLGVENYGYTF. The DNA for the CDR3 is TGCGCCAGCAGTCGCCTAGGTGTAGAGAACTATGGCTACACCTTC.

The gene calls are TRBV11-2 and TRBJ2-1; 11 positions agree with TRBD2. CDR1 SGHAT and CDR2 FQNNGV come from the germline V gene. The length of the CDR3 is 15 residues. The trim removed 5 bases at V and 2 bases at J, leaving 2 bases unmatched. DNA of the CDR3: TGTGCCAGCAGCCAACTAGCGGGAGCCTACAATGAGCAGTTCTTC. Encoded protein: CASSQLAGAYNEQFF. The whole variable domain, remainder taken from reference TRBV11-2 and TRBJ2-1, is EAGVAQSPRYKIIEKRQSVAFWCNPISGHATLYWYQQILGQGPKLLIQFQNNGVVDDSQLPKDRFSAERLKGVDSTLKIQPAKLEDSAVYLCASSQLAGAYNEQFFGPGTRLTVL.